This T cell receptor (beta chain) is drawn from a study of OX40 agonist ivuxolimab in advanced cancers. Study-level background: Three patients, one with hepatocellular carcinoma and two with cutaneous melanoma, responded partially.

Assay used: immunoSEQ multiplex PCR; TCRdb lists only in-frame clones, some missing. The data hold 40,000 or so clones, with around 90% observed a single time. In its sample, this clone was seen once. Trimming took off 2 bases at V and 5 bases at J, with 15 bases between the two ends. The germline V gene has CDR1 MNHEY and CDR2 SVGAGI. CDR3 length: 16 amino acids. The chain recombines TRBV6-5 with TRBJ2-2; tentative D call: TRBD1 (5 bases). The sample in question was CD4+ or CD8+ T cells sorted from blood, obtained in a trial of the OX40 agonist ivuxolimab. This clonotype was sampled from an adult with an advanced solid tumor such as melanoma, head and neck, liver or kidney cancer. CDR3 residues: CASSYEAQGRTGELFF. Written as DNA, the CDR3 is TGTGCCAGCAGTTACGAGGCTCAGGGAAGGACCGGGGAGCTGTTTTTT.